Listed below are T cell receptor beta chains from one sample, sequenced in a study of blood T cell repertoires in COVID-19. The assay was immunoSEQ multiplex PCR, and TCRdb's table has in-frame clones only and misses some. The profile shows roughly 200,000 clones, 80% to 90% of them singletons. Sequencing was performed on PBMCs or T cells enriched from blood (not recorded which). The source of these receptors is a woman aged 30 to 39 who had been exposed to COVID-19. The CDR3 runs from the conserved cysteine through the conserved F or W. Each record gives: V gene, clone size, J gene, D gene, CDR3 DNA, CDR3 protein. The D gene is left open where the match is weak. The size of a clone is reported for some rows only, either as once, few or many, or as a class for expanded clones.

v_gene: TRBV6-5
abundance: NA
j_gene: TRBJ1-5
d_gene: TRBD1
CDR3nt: TGTGCCAGCAGACGACAGGGACAGGGCAATCAGCCCCAGCATTTT
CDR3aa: CASRRQGQGNQPQHF

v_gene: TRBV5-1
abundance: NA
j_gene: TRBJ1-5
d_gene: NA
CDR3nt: TGCGCCAGCAGCTGGGGCCAGCCCAATCAGCCCCAGCATTTT
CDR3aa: CASSWGQPNQPQHF

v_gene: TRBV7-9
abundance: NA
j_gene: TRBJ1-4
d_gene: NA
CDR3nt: TGTGCCAGCAGCCCTAGTGTGCAAAAACTGTTTTTT
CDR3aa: CASSPSVQKLFF

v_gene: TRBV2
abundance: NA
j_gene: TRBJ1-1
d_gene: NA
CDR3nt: TGTGCCAGCAGTAAGCCGCCAGGTGAAGCTTTCTTT
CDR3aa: CASSKPPGEAFF

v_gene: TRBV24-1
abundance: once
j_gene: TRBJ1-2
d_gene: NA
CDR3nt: TGTGCCACCAGCTCAGCGGGGAGGACCCTCTACACCTTC
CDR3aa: CATSSAGRTLYTF

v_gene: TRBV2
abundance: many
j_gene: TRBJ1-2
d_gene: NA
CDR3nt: TGTGCCAGCAGTGGATGGACAGCTGATAACTATGGCTACACCTTC
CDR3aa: CASSGWTADNYGYTF

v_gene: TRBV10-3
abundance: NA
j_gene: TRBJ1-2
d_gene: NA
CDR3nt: TGTGCCATCAGTCGAGGGGGGGACTATGGCTACACCTTC
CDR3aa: CAISRGGDYGYTF

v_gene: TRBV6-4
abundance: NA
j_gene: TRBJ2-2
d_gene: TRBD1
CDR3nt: TGTGCCAGCAGTCAAAGGGGACAGACCGGGGAGCTGTTTTTT
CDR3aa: CASSQRGQTGELFF

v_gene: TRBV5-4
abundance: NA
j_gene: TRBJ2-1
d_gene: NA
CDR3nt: TGTGCCAGCAGCTCCGAACCTCAGGGGTACAATGAGCAGTTCTTC
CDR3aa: CASSSEPQGYNEQFF

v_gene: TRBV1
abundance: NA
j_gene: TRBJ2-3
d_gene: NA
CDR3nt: TGCACCAGCAGCCAATCGGCGGGGGTGAGCACAGATACGCAGTATTTT
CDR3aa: CTSSQSAGVSTDTQYF

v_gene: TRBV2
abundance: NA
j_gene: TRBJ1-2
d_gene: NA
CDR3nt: TGTGCCAGCGAGGAGGGAGGGGGCTATGGCTACACCTTC
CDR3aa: CASEEGGGYGYTF

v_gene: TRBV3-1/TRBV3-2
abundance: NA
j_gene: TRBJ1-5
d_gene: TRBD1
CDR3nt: TGTGCCAGCAGCCACCGAGGACAGGGAGGTCAGCCCCAGCATTTT
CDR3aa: CASSHRGQGGQPQHF

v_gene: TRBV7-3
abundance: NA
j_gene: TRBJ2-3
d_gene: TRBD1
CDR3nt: TGTGCCAGCAGCTTTACAGGGGGCGCGGAGACAGATACGCAGTATTTT
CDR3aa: CASSFTGGAETDTQYF